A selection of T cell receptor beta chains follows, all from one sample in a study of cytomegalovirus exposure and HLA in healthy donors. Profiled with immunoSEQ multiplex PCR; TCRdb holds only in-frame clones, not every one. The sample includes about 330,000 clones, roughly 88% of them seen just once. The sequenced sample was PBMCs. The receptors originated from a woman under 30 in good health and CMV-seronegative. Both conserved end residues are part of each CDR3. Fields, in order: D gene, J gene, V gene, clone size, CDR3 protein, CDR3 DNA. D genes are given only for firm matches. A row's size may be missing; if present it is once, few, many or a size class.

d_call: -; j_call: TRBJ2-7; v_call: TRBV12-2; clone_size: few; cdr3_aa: CASRFPTQGSEQYF; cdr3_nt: TGTGCAAGTCGCTTCCCCACACAGGGGAGCGAGCAGTACTTC
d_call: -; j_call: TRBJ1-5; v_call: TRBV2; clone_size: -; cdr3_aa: CASSDRTASNQPQHF; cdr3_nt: TGTGCCAGCAGTGATCGGACAGCTAGCAATCAGCCCCAGCATTTT
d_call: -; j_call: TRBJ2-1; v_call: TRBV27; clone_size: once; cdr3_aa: CASSLWASRDYNEQFF; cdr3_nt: TGTGCCAGCAGTTTATGGGCTAGCCGGGATTACAATGAGCAGTTCTTC
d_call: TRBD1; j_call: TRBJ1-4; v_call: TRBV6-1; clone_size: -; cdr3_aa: CASSEAGGQGNEKLFF; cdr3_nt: TGTGCCAGCAGTGAAGCTGGGGGACAGGGTAATGAAAAACTGTTTTTT
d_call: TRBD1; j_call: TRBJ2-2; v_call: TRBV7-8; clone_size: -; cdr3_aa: CASSLAQDRGNTGELFF; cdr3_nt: TGTGCCAGCAGCTTAGCCCAGGACAGGGGGAACACCGGGGAGCTGTTTTTT
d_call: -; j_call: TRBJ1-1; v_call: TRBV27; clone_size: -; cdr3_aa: CASSLGRWQGDEAFF; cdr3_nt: TGTGCCAGCAGTTTAGGGAGGTGGCAGGGTGACGAAGCTTTCTTT
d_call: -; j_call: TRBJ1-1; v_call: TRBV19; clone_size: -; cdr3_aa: CASRPGGRVQGGTEAFF; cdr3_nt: TGTGCCAGTAGACCCGGTGGCAGGGTTCAAGGGGGCACTGAAGCTTTCTTT
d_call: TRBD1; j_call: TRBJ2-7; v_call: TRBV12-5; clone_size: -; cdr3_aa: CASGSRVPGQGPSEQYF; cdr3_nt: TGTGCTAGTGGTTCCAGGGTACCGGGACAGGGGCCCTCGGAGCAGTACTTC
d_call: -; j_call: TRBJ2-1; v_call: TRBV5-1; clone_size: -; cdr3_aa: CASSLPSGEGDEQFF; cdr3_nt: TGCGCCAGCAGCTTGCCGAGCGGCGAGGGGGATGAGCAGTTCTTC
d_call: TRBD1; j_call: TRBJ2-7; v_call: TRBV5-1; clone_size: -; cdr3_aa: CASSLEQGGYEQYF; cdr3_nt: TGCGCCAGCAGCTTGGAACAGGGGGGCTACGAGCAGTACTTC
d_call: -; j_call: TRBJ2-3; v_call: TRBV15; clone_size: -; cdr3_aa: CATSDLLPSTDTQYF; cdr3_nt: TGTGCCACCAGCGACTTGCTTCCGAGCACAGATACGCAGTATTTT
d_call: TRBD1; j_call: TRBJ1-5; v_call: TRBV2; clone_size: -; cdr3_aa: CASRQGASQPQHF; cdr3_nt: TGTGCCAGCAGGCAGGGGGCGAGTCAGCCCCAGCATTTT
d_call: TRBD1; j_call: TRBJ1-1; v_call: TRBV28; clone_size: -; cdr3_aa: CASSSPPGQGPNTEAFF; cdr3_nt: TGTGCCAGCAGTTCGCCCCCGGGACAGGGACCGAACACTGAAGCTTTCTTT
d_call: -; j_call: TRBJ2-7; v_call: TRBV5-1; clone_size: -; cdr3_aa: CASSFLSSGRGNYEQYF; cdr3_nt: TGCGCCAGCAGCTTCTTAAGCTCGGGACGGGGGAACTACGAGCAGTACTTC
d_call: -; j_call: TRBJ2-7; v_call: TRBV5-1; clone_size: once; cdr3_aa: CASSWSALDNEQYF; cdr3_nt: TGCGCCAGCAGTTGGTCGGCCCTGGACAACGAGCAGTACTTC
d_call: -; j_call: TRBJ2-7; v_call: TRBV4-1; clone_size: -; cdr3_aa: CASSQDQGDEQYF; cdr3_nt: TGCGCCAGCAGCCAGGACCAGGGTGACGAGCAGTACTTC
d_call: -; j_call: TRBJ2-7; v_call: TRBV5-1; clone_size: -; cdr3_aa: CASSPGGTLGEQYF; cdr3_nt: TGCGCCAGCTCCCCAGGGGGGACGTTGGGCGAGCAGTACTTC
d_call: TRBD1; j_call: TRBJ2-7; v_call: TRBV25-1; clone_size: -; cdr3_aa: CASAGQGTPYEQYF; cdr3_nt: TGTGCCAGCGCGGGACAGGGCACTCCCTACGAGCAGTACTTC
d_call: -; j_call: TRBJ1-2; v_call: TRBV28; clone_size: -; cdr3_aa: CASSGGDYGYTF; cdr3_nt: TGTGCCAGCAGCGGGGGGGACTATGGCTACACCTTC
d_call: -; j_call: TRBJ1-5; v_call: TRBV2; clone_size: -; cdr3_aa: CASSEPAGVLNQPQHF; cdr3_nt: TGTGCCAGCAGTGAACCCGCAGGGGTACTCAATCAGCCCCAGCATTTT
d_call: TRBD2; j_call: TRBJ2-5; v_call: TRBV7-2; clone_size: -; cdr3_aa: CASSPPPGLAGPGETQYF; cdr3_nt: TGTGCCAGCAGCCCACCTCCGGGACTAGCGGGACCCGGAGAGACCCAGTACTTC
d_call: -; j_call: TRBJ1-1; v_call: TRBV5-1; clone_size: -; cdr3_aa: CASSLRGRNTEAFF; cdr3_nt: TGCGCCAGCAGCTTAAGGGGAAGGAACACTGAAGCTTTCTTT
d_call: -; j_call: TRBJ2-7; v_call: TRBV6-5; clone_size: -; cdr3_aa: CASSYAVSYEQYF; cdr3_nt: TGTGCCAGCAGTTACGCAGTCTCCTACGAGCAGTACTTC
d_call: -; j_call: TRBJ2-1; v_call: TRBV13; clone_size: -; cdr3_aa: CASSHRAGAGRGEQFF; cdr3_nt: TGTGCCAGCAGCCACCGGGCGGGGGCGGGGAGGGGTGAGCAGTTCTTC
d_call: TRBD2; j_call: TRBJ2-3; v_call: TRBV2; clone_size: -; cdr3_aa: CASKVSGSTDTQYF; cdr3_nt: TGTGCCAGCAAAGTTAGCGGGAGCACAGATACGCAGTATTTT
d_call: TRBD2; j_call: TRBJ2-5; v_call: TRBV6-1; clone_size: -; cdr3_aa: CASSPGLAGVETQYF; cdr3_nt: TGTGCCAGCAGCCCCGGACTAGCGGGAGTAGAGACCCAGTACTTC
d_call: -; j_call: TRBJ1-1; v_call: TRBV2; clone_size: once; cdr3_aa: CASRDAAGGTEAFF; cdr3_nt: TGTGCCAGCAGGGACGCGGCGGGGGGCACTGAAGCTTTCTTT
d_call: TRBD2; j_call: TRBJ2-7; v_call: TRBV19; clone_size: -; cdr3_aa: CASSTSGRREQYF; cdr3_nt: TGTGCCAGTAGTACTAGCGGGAGGAGGGAGCAGTACTTC
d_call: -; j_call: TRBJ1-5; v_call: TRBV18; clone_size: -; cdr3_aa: CASSPSPGGSYSNQPQHF; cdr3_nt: TGTGCCAGCTCACCTAGCCCCGGGGGATCGTATAGCAATCAGCCCCAGCATTTT
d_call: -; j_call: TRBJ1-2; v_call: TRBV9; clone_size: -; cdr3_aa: CASSGNSQEDYGYTF; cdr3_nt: TGTGCCAGCAGCGGTAACTCGCAGGAAGACTATGGCTACACCTTC
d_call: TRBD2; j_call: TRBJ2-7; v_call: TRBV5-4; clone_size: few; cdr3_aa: CASSISSGSYEQYF; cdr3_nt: TGTGCCAGCAGCATCTCTAGCGGGAGTTACGAGCAGTACTTC
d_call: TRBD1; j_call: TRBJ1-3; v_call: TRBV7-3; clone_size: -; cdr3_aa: CASSPGTGSGNTIYF; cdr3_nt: TGTGCCAGCAGCCCCGGGACAGGGTCTGGAAACACCATATATTTT
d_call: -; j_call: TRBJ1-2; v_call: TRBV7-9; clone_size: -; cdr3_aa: CASSFMAGYTF; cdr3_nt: TGTGCCAGCAGCTTCATGGCTGGCTACACCTTC
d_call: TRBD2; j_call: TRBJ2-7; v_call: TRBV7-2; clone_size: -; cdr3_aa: CASNLAGRYEQYF; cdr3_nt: TGTGCCAGCAACCTAGCGGGCCGCTACGAGCAGTACTTC
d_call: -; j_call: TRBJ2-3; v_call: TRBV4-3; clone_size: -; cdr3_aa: CASSQARGSTDTQYF; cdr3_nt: TGCGCCAGCAGCCAAGCAAGAGGGAGCACAGATACGCAGTATTTT
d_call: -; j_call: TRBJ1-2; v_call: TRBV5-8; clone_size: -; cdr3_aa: CASSLTGRYYGYTF; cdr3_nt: TGTGCCAGCAGCTTGACAGGGAGATACTATGGCTACACCTTC
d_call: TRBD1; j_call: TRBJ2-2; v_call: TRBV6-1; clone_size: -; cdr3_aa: CASSEADRGWELFF; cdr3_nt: TGTGCCAGCAGTGAAGCTGACAGGGGTTGGGAGCTGTTTTTT
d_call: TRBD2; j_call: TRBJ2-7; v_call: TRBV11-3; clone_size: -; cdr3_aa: CASSPGTSGEQYF; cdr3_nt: TGTGCCAGCAGCCCTGGGACTAGCGGCGAGCAGTACTTC
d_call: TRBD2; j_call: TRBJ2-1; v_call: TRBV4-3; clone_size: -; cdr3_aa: CASSQDQVREGLQFF; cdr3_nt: TGCGCCAGCAGCCAAGATCAAGTACGGGAGGGATTGCAGTTCTTC
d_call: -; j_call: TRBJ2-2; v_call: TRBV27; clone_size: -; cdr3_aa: CASSPGIPVGVGELFF; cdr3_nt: TGTGCCAGCAGTCCCGGGATCCCGGTAGGAGTCGGGGAGCTGTTTTTT
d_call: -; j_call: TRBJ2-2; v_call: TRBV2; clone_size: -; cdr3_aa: CASRAVWSGELFF; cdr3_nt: TGTGCCAGCAGGGCGGTTTGGAGCGGGGAGCTGTTTTTT
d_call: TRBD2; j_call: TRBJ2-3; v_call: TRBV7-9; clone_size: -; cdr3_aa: CASSLNLAGGSDTQYF; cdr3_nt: TGTGCCAGCAGCTTAAATCTCGCGGGAGGGTCAGATACGCAGTATTTT
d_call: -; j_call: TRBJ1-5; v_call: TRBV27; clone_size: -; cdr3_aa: CASTVGGLSNQPQHF; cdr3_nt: TGTGCCAGCACAGTGGGAGGGCTTAGCAATCAGCCCCAGCATTTT
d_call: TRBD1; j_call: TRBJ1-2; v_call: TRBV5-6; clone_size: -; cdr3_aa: CASNKQGAQSRGYTF; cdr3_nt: TGTGCCAGCAACAAACAGGGGGCGCAAAGTCGGGGCTACACCTTC
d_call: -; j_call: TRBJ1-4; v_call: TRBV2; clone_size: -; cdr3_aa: CASTPLGWEKLFF; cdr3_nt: TGTGCCAGCACCCCGTTGGGCTGGGAAAAACTGTTTTTT
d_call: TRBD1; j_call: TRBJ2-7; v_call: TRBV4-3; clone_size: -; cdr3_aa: CASSQDLSRTGTYEQYF; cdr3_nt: TGCGCCAGCAGCCAAGATCTTTCCCGGACAGGAACCTACGAGCAGTACTTC
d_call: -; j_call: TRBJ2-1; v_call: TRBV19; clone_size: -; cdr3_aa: CASSAPRTKVYNEQFF; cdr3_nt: TGTGCCAGTAGTGCCCCGCGGACAAAAGTATACAATGAGCAGTTCTTC
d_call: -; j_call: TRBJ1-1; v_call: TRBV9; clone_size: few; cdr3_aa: CASSVEGETEAFF; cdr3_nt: TGTGCCAGCAGCGTAGAGGGGGAAACTGAAGCTTTCTTT
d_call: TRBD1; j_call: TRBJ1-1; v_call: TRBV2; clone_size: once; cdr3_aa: CASTLQGPTEAFF; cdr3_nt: TGTGCCAGCACCCTACAGGGGCCCACTGAAGCTTTCTTT
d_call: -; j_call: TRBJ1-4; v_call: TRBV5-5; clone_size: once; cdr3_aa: CASSLYVSLANEKLFF; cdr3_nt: TGTGCCAGCAGCTTGTACGTTAGTTTGGCTAATGAAAAACTGTTTTTT
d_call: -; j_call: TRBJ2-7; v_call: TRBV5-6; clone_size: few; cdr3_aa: CASSFVNYEQYF; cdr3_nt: TGTGCCAGCAGCTTTGTCAACTACGAGCAGTACTTC
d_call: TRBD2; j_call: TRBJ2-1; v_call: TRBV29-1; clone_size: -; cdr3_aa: CSGNSGRSYNEQFF; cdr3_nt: TGCAGCGGAAATAGCGGGAGGTCCTACAATGAGCAGTTCTTC
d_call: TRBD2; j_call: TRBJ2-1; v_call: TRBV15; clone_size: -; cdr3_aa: CATSRDGLAGGFSSYNEQFF; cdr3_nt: TGTGCCACCAGCAGAGATGGTCTAGCGGGAGGGTTTAGCTCCTACAATGAGCAGTTCTTC
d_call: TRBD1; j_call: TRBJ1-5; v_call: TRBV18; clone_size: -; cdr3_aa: CASSPQQGVDQPQHF; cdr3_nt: TGTGCCAGCTCACCTCAACAGGGGGTGGACCAGCCCCAGCATTTT
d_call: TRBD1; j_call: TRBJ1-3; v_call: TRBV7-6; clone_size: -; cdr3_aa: CASSLGQGSGNTIYF; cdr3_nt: TGTGCCAGCAGCTTGGGACAGGGGTCTGGAAACACCATATATTTT
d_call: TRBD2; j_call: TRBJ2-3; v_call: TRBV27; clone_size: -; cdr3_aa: CASSNRLAVNTDTQYF; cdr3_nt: TGTGCCAGCAGTAATAGACTAGCGGTGAACACAGATACGCAGTATTTT
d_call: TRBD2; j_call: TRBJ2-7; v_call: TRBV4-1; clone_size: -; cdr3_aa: CASSQGGTSGRWYEQYF; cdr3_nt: TGCGCCAGCAGCCAAGGCGGGACTAGCGGGAGATGGTACGAGCAGTACTTC
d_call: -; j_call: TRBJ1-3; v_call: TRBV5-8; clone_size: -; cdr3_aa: CASSFTSGNTIYF; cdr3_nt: TGTGCCAGCAGCTTCACTTCTGGAAACACCATATATTTT
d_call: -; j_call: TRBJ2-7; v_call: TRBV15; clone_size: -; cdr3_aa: CATSRDRGSGYEQYF; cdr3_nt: TGTGCCACCAGCAGAGATCGGGGTAGCGGTTACGAGCAGTACTTC
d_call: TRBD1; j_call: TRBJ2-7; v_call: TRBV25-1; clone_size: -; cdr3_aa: CASSEWAGTGGREQYF; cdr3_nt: TGTGCCAGCAGTGAATGGGCCGGGACAGGGGGCCGCGAGCAGTACTTC